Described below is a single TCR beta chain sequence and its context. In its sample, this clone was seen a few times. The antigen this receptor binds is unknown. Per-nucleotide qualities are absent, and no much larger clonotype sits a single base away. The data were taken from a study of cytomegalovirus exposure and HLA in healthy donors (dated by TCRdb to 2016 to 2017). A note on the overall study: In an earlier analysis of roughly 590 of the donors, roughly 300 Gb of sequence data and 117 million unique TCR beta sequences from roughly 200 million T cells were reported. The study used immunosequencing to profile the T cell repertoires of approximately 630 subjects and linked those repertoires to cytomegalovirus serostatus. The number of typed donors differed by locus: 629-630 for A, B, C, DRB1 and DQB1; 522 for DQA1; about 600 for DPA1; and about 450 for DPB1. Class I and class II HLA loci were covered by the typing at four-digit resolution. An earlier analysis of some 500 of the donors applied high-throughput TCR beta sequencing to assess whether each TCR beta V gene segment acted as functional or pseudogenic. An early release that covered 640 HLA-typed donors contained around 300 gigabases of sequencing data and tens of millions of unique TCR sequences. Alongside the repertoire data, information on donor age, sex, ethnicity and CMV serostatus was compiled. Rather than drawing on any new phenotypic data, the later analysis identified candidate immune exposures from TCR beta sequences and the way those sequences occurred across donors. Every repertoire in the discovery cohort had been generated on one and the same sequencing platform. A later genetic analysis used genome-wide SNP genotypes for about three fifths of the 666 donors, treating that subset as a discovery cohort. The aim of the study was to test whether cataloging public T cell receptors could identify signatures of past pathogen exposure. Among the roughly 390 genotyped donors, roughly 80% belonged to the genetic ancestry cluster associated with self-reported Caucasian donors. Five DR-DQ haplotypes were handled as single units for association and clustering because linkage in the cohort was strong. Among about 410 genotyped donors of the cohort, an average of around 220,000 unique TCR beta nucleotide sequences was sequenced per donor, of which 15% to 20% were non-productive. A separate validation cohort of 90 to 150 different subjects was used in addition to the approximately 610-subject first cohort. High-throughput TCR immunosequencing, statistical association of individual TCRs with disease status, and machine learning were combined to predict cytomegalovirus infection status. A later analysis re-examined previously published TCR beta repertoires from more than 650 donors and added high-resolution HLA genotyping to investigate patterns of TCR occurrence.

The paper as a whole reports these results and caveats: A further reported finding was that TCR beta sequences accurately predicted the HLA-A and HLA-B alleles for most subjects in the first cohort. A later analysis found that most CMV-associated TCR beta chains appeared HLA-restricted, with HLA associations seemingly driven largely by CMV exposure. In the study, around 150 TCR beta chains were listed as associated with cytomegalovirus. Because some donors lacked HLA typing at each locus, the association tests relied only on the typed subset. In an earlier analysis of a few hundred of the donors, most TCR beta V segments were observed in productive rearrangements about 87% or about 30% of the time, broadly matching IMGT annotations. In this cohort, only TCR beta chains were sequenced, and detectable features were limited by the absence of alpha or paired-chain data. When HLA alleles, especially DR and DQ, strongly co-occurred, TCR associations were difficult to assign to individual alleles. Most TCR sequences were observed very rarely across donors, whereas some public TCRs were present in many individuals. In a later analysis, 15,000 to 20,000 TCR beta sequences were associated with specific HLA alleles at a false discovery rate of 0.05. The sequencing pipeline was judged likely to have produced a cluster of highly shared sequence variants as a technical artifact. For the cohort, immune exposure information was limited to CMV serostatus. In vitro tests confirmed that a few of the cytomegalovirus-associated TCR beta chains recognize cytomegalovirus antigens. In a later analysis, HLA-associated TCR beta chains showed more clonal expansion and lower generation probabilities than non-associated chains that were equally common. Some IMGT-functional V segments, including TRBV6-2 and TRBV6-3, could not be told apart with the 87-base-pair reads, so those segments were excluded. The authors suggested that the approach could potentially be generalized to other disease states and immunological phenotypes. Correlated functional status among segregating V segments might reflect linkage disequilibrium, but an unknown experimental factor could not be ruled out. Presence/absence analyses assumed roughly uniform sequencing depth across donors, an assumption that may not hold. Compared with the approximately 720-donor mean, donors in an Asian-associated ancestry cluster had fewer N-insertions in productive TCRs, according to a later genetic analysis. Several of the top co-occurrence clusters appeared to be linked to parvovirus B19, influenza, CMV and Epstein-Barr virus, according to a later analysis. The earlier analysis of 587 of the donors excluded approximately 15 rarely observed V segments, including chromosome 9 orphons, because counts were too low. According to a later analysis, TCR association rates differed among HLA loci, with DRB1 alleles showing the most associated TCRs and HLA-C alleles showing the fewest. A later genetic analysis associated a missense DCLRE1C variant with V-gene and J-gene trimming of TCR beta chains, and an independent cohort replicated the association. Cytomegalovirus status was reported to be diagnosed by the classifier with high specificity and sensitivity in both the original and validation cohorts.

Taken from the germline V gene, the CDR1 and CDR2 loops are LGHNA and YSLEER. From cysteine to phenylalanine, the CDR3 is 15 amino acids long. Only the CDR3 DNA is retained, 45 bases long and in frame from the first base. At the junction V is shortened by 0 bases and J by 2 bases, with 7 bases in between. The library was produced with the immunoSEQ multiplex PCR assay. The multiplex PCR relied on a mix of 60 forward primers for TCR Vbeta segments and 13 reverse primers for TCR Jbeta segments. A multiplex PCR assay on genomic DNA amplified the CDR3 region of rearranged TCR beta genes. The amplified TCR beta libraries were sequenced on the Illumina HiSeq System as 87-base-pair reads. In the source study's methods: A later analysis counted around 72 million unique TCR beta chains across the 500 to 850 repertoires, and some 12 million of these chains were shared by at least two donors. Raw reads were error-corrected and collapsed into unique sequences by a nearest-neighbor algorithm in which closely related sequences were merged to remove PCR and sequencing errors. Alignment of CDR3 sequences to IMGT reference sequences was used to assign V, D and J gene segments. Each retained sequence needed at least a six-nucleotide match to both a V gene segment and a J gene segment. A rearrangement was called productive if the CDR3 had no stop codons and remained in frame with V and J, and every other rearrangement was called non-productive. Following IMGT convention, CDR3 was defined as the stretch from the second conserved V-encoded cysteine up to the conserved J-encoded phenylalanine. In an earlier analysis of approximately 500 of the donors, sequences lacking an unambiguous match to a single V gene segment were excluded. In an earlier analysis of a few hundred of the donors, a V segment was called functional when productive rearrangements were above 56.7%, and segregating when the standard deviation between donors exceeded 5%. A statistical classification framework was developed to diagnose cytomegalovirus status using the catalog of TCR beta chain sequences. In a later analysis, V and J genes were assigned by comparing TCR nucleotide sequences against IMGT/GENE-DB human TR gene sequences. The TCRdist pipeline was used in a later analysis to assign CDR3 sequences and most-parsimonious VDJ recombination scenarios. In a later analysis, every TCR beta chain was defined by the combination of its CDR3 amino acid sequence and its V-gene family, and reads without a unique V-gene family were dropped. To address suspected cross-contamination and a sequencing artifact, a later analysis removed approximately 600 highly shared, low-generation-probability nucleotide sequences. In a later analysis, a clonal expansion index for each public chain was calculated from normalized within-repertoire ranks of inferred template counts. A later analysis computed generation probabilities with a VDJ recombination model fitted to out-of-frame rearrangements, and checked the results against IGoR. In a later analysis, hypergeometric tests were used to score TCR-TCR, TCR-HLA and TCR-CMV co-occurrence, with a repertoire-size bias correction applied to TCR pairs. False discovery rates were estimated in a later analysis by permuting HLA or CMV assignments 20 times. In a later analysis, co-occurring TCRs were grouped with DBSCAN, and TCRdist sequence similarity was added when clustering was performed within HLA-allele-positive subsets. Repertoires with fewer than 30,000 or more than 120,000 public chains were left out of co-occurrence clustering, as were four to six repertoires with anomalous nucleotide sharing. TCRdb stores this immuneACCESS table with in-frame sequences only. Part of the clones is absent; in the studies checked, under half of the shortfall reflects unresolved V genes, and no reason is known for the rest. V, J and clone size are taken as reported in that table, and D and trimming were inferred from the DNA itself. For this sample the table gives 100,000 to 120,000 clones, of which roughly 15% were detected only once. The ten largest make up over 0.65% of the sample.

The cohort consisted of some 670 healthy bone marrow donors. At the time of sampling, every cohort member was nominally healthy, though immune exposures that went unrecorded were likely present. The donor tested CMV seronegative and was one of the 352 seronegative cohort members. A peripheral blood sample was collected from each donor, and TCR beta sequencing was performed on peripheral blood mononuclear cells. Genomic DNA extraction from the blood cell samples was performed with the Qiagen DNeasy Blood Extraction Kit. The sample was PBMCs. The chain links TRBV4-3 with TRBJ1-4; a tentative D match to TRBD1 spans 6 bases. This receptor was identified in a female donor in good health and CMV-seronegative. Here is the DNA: TGCGCCAGCAGCCAAGAAGGGGGTACTAATGAAAAACTGTTTTTT. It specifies CASSQEGGTNEKLFF.